This T cell receptor beta chain emerged from a study of T cell responses to AZD1222 COVID-19 vaccine. Study findings and constraints: Reportedly, close to half of spike-specific TCRs are directed against unmutated variant regions. When two AZD1222 doses had been given, Spike-specific TCR breadth and depth rose. Baseline seropositivity occurred in only a handful of AZD1222 recipients. The donors showed a predominance of white British ancestry and of females, with possible underestimation of clonal diversity.

A word on this clone: Its cognate antigen is unknown.

Method: immunoSEQ multiplex PCR; TCRdb's copy keeps in-frame clones and lacks some. The sample has about 160,000 clones, around 90% seen once; the top ten hold 1.9%. This receptor was obtained from an adult in good health. Sequencing used peripheral blood, obtained on day 0 of AZD1222 vaccination.

In nucleotides, the CDR3 is TGTGCCAGCAGCTCAAAACGCACGGGGAGCACGGTCACCGGGGAGCTGTTTTTT. Protein: CASSSKRTGSTVTGELFF. The J gene is TRBJ2-2, the V gene TRBV7-6, with D possibly TRBD2 on 5 matching bases. With 4 bases removed from V and 4 bases from J, the gap between germline ends came to 22 bases. The CDR3 runs 18 residues. Germline lookup yields CDR1 SGHVS and CDR2 FNYEAQ.